A selection of T cell receptor beta chains follows, all from one sample in a study of blood T cell repertoires in COVID-19. Sequenced by immunoSEQ multiplex PCR; TCRdb stores in-frame clones only, minus some. The repertoire consists of about 300,000 clones, with more than 85% occurring once and the leading ten covering 2.2%. Sample: peripheral blood. These receptors were taken from a woman aged 25 to 39 with COVID-19, enrolled during active disease. Each CDR3 is given with its conserved first and last residue. D genes are given only for firm matches. Where a row states a size, it is once, few, many or the class of an expanded clone; other rows omit it.

D gene | J gene | clone size | V gene | CDR3 protein | CDR3 DNA
TRBD1 | TRBJ1-1 | - | TRBV5-6 | CASSFRDRGKGTEAFF | TGTGCCAGCAGCTTTCGGGACAGGGGAAAGGGTACTGAAGCTTTCTTT
- | TRBJ1-2 | - | TRBV6-1 | CASSDPGGLPFYGYTF | TGTGCCAGCAGTGACCCGGGCGGGCTACCCTTCTATGGCTACACCTTC
- | TRBJ2-2 | - | TRBV3-1/TRBV3-2 | CASSQDIKSGLVGELFF | TGTGCCAGCAGCCAAGATATTAAGAGCGGGTTGGTCGGGGAGCTGTTTTTT
TRBD1 | TRBJ1-1 | - | TRBV15 | CATSRDPSETGGATVAFF | TGTGCCACCAGCAGAGATCCCTCCGAGACAGGGGGTGCCACCGTGGCTTTCTTT
- | TRBJ2-7 | - | TRBV29-1 | CSVEWRGRGEQYF | TGCAGCGTTGAATGGAGGGGGCGAGGCGAGCAGTACTTC
TRBD1 | TRBJ1-2 | - | TRBV19 | CASSPRDSYGYTF | TGTGCCAGTAGTCCCCGGGACAGCTATGGCTACACCTTC
TRBD1 | TRBJ1-2 | - | TRBV10-3 | CAIRGTGEGYTF | TGTGCCATCAGGGGGACAGGGGAGGGCTACACCTTC
- | TRBJ1-2 | - | TRBV25-1 | CASSDPGTNYGYTF | TGTGCCAGCAGTGATCCCGGGACAAACTATGGCTACACCTTC
- | TRBJ1-3 | - | TRBV3-1/TRBV3-2 | CASSPDSGNTIYF | TGTGCCAGCAGTCCAGACAGCGGAAACACCATATATTTT
TRBD1 | TRBJ1-2 | - | TRBV5-1 | CASSATGPNYGYTF | TGCGCCAGCAGCGCGACAGGGCCTAACTATGGCTACACCTTC
TRBD1 | TRBJ1-6 | - | TRBV10-1 | CASSRDSNSPLHF | TGCGCCAGTAGCCGGGACAGTAATTCACCCCTCCACTTT
TRBD1 | TRBJ2-2 | - | TRBV18 | CASSPPTGDTGELFF | TGTGCCAGCTCACCACCGACAGGGGATACCGGGGAGCTGTTTTTT
- | TRBJ1-1 | - | TRBV4-2 | CASSQEPGGRAEAFF | TGTGCCAGCAGCCAAGAGCCCGGGGGGAGGGCTGAAGCTTTCTTT
TRBD2 | TRBJ2-3 | - | TRBV5-4 | CASSLRIAGVAYTQYF | TGTGCCAGCAGCTTACGTATAGCGGGAGTTGCGTATACGCAGTATTTT
- | TRBJ1-6 | - | TRBV1 | CTSSQDPGTGGFNSPLHF | TGCACCAGCAGCCAAGACCCCGGGACAGGGGGTTTTAATTCACCCCTCCACTTT
TRBD1 | TRBJ1-2 | - | TRBV3-1/TRBV3-2 | CASSGRGLVLFLNYGYTF | TGTGCCAGCAGCGGCAGGGGGCTAGTGTTATTCCTTAACTATGGCTACACCTTC
- | TRBJ2-5 | - | TRBV24-1 | CATSASRGPLQGGEETQYF | TGTGCCACCAGTGCCTCAAGGGGACCCTTACAGGGTGGGGAAGAGACCCAGTACTTC
- | TRBJ1-2 | - | TRBV27 | CASSFRSPNYGYTF | TGTGCCAGCAGTTTCAGGTCCCCTAACTATGGCTACACCTTC
- | TRBJ2-5 | - | TRBV14 | CASSQDLSETQYF | TGTGCCAGCAGCCAAGATCTTAGCGAGACCCAGTACTTC
- | TRBJ2-2 | - | TRBV5-1 | CASSFISGRTAGELFF | TGCGCCAGCAGCTTTATCTCCGGGAGAACGGCCGGGGAGCTGTTTTTT
- | TRBJ1-2 | - | TRBV7-9 | CASSLGGGGTYGYTF | TGTGCCAGCAGCTTAGGGGGCGGCGGAACCTATGGCTACACCTTC
- | TRBJ2-3 | - | TRBV19 | CASSIDDQVPDTQYF | TGTGCCAGTAGTATAGACGATCAGGTCCCAGATACGCAGTATTTT
- | TRBJ2-1 | - | TRBV29-1 | CSVPGFYNEQFF | TGCAGCGTCCCGGGTTTCTACAATGAGCAGTTCTTC
TRBD2 | TRBJ2-7 | - | TRBV29-1 | CSVDGLAGGGEQYF | TGCAGCGTTGACGGGCTAGCGGGAGGAGGCGAGCAGTACTTC
- | TRBJ1-5 | - | TRBV6-5 | CATTHGTNSNQPQHF | TGTGCCACCACACACGGGACAAATAGCAATCAGCCCCAGCATTTT
TRBD2 | TRBJ2-1 | - | TRBV2 | CASRSGRNEGSYNEQFF | TGTGCCAGCAGGAGCGGGAGAAACGAGGGGTCCTACAATGAGCAGTTCTTC
- | TRBJ2-2 | - | TRBV19 | CASSPTGNTGELFF | TGTGCCAGTAGTCCGACAGGGAACACCGGGGAGCTGTTTTTT
- | TRBJ1-2 | - | TRBV25-1 | CASSPAGVYGYTF | TGTGCCAGCAGCCCCGCGGGGGTCTATGGCTACACCTTC
- | TRBJ1-3 | - | TRBV28 | CASSLTNGNTIYF | TGTGCCAGCAGTTTAACAAACGGAAACACCATATATTTT
- | TRBJ2-1 | - | TRBV12-3/TRBV12-4 | CASSTGYNEQFF | TGTGCCAGCAGTACAGGGTACAATGAGCAGTTCTTC
TRBD1 | TRBJ2-3 | - | TRBV6-5 | CASSSDRGTQYF | TGTGCCAGCAGTTCGGACAGGGGAACGCAGTATTTT
- | TRBJ2-7 | - | TRBV7-2 | CASSLVTTHYEQYF | TGTGCCAGCAGCTTAGTTACTACACACTACGAGCAGTACTTC
- | TRBJ2-7 | few | TRBV7-3 | CASSFNQGAEQYF | TGTGCCAGCAGCTTCAACCAGGGTGCCGAGCAGTACTTC
TRBD2 | TRBJ2-7 | - | TRBV4-2 | CASSPEVGSGRGGSAHEQYF | TGTGCCAGCAGCCCCGAAGTCGGTAGCGGGAGAGGTGGTAGTGCCCACGAGCAGTACTTC
- | TRBJ1-4 | - | TRBV7-6 | CASSLGLGLNEKLFF | TGTGCCAGCAGCTTAGGCCTTGGACTAAATGAAAAACTGTTTTTT
- | TRBJ2-3 | once | TRBV28 | CASSPRAFTDTQYF | TGTGCCAGCAGTCCCCGAGCGTTCACAGATACGCAGTATTTT
TRBD2 | TRBJ2-5 | - | TRBV5-4 | CASSSPGLAGVQETQYF | TGTGCCAGCAGCTCCCCGGGACTAGCGGGAGTCCAAGAGACCCAGTACTTC
- | TRBJ1-5 | few | TRBV5-5 | CASSFEGGGQPQHF | TGTGCCAGCAGCTTCGAGGGAGGAGGGCAGCCCCAGCATTTT
- | TRBJ2-5 | - | TRBV19 | CASSIGGRVETQYF | TGTGCCAGTAGTATAGGGGGCAGGGTAGAGACCCAGTACTTC
- | TRBJ2-3 | - | TRBV3-1/TRBV3-2 | CASSLRAISTDTQYF | TGTGCCAGCAGCCTTAGAGCGATTAGCACAGATACGCAGTATTTT
- | TRBJ2-5 | - | TRBV29-1 | CSGSDRQETQYF | TGCAGCGGGAGCGACAGGCAAGAGACCCAGTACTTC
TRBD2 | TRBJ2-7 | - | TRBV18 | CASSLGGSVDEQYF | TGTGCCAGCTCATTAGGCGGGAGTGTCGACGAGCAGTACTTC
TRBD1 | TRBJ1-1 | - | TRBV19 | CASNIVTGLNTEAFF | TGTGCCAGTAACATCGTGACAGGGCTGAACACTGAAGCTTTCTTT